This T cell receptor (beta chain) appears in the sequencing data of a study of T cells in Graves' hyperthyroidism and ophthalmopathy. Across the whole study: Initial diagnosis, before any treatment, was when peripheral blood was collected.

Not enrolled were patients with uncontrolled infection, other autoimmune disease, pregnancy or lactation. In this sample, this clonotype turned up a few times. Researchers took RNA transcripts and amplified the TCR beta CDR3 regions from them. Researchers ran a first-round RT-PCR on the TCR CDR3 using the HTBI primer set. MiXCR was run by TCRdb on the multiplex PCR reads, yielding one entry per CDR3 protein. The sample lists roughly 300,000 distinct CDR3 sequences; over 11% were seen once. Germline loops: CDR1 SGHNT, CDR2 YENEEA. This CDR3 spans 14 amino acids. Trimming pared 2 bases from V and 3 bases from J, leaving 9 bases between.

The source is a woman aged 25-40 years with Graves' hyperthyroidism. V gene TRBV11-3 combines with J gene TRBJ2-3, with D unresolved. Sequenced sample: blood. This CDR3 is CASSLSDRTDTQYF. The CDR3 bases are TGTGCCAGCAGCTTATCGGACCGGACAGATACGCAGTATTTT. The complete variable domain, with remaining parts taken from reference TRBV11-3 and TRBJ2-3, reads EAGVVQSPRYKIIEKKQPVAFWCNPISGHNTLYWYLQNLGQGPELLIRYENEEAVDDSQLPKDRFSAERLKGVDSTLKIQPAELGDSAVYLCASSLSDRTDTQYFGPGTRLTVL.